Below, one TCR beta chain is given with its context. Its target is not known. This entry is derived from a study of early T cells in non-severe SARS-CoV-2 infection. Study-wide results and limits: Private and CD4 specificities were missed by VDJdb matching, skewed to anti-spike CD8.

V lost 6 bases, J lost 6 bases, and 12 bases lay in between. This CDR3 is 11 amino acids long. Per the germline V gene, CDR1 is SQVTM and CDR2 is ANQGSEA. Individual cDNA molecules received unique molecular identifiers during library preparation. TCRdb re-called the 5' RACE reads through MiXCR, storing one row per CDR3 protein. The sample lists about 30,000 distinct CDR3 sequences; 5% to 6.5% were seen once. This TCR derives from an adult who was a healthcare worker with PCR-confirmed SARS-CoV-2 infection or an uninfected control (not recorded which). The sequenced sample was whole blood. The rearrangement uses TRBV29-1 and TRBJ2-7; TRBD2 is a possible D gene (6 bases). DNA of the CDR3: TGCAGCGTGGCGGAGGGTAGCGAGCAGTACTTC. It specifies CSVAEGSEQYF.